Below are 14 T cell receptor beta chains sequenced from a single sample in a study of tumor and adjacent non-tumor tissue in lung cancer (dated by TCRdb to 2017 to 2018). Bulk unsorted tissue served as the source for RNA extraction, and RNA quality was assessed using a NanoDrop ND-1000 and an Agilent 2100. The library came from multiplex PCR. The sequencer was an Illumina HiSeq 2500. TCRbeta libraries were constructed through three rounds of nested PCR with primers (Table S4) according to protocols modified from ARM-PCR. The public sequencing data were trimmed at Q25 with fastp and processed into clonotypes with MiXCR by TCRdb, which kept only in-frame beta chains. Merged by CDR3 protein, the rows form single entries marked with the most common genes and DNA. In all, the sample holds approximately 150,000 distinct CDR3 sequences, and 60% to 70% of those were seen once. About 20% of the sample is held by the ten biggest clonotypes.

The sequencing input was lung tumor tissue. The source of these receptors is a man between 60 and 75 years old with small cell lung cancer.

This clonotype was picked up many times. This sequence joins TRBV29-1 and TRBJ2-1; D may be TRBD2 (5 bases). This CDR3 spans 14 amino acids. The ends were cut back, 3 bases at V and 3 bases at J, with 12 bases in the middle. Per the germline V gene, CDR1 is SQVTM and CDR2 is ANQGSEA. For the CDR3, the DNA is TGCAGCGTTGACCTACGACTAAACTACAATGAGCAGTTCTTC. Amino acids: CSVDLRLNYNEQFF.

The chain's CDR3 is CSVSGLSSGNTIYF. Written as DNA, the CDR3 is TGCAGTGTTAGTGGACTTAGCTCTGGAAACACCATATATTTT. V usage is TRBV20-1 and J usage is TRBJ1-3; D gene unclear. V was pared by 7 bases and J by 0 bases, with 13 bases between. This CDR3 contains 14 residues. The germline gives CDR1 DFQATT, CDR2 SNEGSKA (reference sequence).

About this clonotype: A read error may account for a junction end that differs from germline. The chain employs TRBV5-4 and TRBJ2-7; TRBD1 might be the D (5 bases). Germline assignment: CDR1 SGHNT and CDR2 YYREEE (reference sequence). This CDR3 comprises 16 residues. The CDR3 loop is CACSSKTSRRGYEQYF. Here the CDR3 DNA reads TGTGCCTGCAGCTCCAAGACAAGTCGTAGGGGCTACGAGCAGTACTTC.

The count of this clonotype is one. A much larger clone lies a single base off, so this may be a read error. V gene TRBV24-1 combines with J gene TRBJ1-2; D unresolved. The CDR3 is made up of 14 amino acids. Germline assignment: CDR1 KGHDR and CDR2 SFDVKD. The CDR3 here is CATSDLDEPYGHTF. CDR3 in DNA: TGTGCCACCAGTGACCTGGACGAACCCTATGGCCACACCTTC.

Turning to this clonotype: Without the conserved terminal phenylalanine or tryptophan, this CDR3 likely stems from a read error. The chain employs TRBV7-9 and TRBJ1-4; the D is unclear. V lost 6 bases and J 8 bases, leaving 7 bases between the germline ends. Germline values: CDR1 SEHNR, CDR2 FQNEAQ (reference sequence). The CDR3 runs to 11 residues. CDR3 loop: CASSQSEKLFL. The CDR3 DNA sequence: TGTGCCAGCAGTCAATCAGAAAAACTGTTTCTT.

As for this clonotype: At one boundary the junction diverges from the germline segment, which might be a read error. The rearrangement links TRBV4-2 to TRBJ1-1; 7 bases align to TRBD1. CDR3 length: 16 residues. Germline V CDR1 and CDR2: LGHNA, YNFKEQ. In DNA, the CDR3 is TGTGCCAGCAGCCAAGTCGTTCAGGGGGTGGACACTGAAGCTTTCTTC. It translates to CASSQVVQGVDTEAFF.

The J gene is TRBJ2-1, the V gene TRBV6-6; a weak D match, TRBD1 (6 bases). The V and J ends lost 4 bases and 7 bases respectively, with 23 bases between them. Germline CDR1 is MNHNY and CDR2 is SVGAGI (reference sequence). The CDR3 loop spans 17 amino acids. The CDR3 reads CASSFQGQRAAGNEQFF. CDR3 nucleotides: TGTGCCAGCAGTTTCCAGGGACAACGCGCCGCGGGTAATGAGCAGTTCTTC.

The rearrangement uses TRBV5-1 and TRBJ2-3; D is perhaps TRBD2 (5 bases). The V end lost 2 bases, the J end lost 0 bases, and 10 bases lay between the germline ends. The CDR3 sequence is 15 residues long. Per germline, CDR1 SGHRS and CDR2 YFSETQ. The CDR3 is CASSFTSTSTDTQYF. Written as DNA, the CDR3 is TGCGCCAGCAGCTTCACTAGTACTAGCACAGATACGCAGTATTTT. The complete variable domain, with remaining parts taken from reference TRBV5-1 and TRBJ2-3, reads KAGVTQTPRYLIKTRGQQVTLSCSPISGHRSVSWYQQTPGQGLQFLFEYFSETQRNKGNFPGRFSGRQFSNSRSEMNVSTLELGDSALYLCASSFTSTSTDTQYFGPGTRLTVL.

This clonotype showed up just a few times. The junction differs from germline at one of its ends, possibly a read error. The V and J genes are TRBV11-2 and TRBJ2-7; D gene ambiguous. Germline V gene sequence: CDR1 SGHAT, CDR2 FQNNGV. The CDR3 is made up of 15 amino acids. CDR3 DNA sequence: TGTGCCAGCAGCTTAGTGGCCCCCAGGTTCTACGAGCAGTATTTC. Protein product: CASSLVAPRFYEQYF. Together with reference TRBV11-2 and TRBJ2-7, the CDR3 gives the full variable domain: EAGVAQSPRYKIIEKRQSVAFWCNPISGHATLYWYQQILGQGPKLLIQFQNNGVVDDSQLPKDRFSAERLKGVDSTLKIQPAKLEDSAVYLCASSLVAPRFYEQYFGPGTRLTVT.

Sample share makes this clonotype medium-sized. The gene calls are TRBV20-1 and TRBJ2-7; D ambiguous. V was shortened by 0 bases and J by 1 base, with 10 bases between the two germline ends. Germline CDR1 and CDR2: DFQATT and SNEGSKA (reference sequence). This CDR3 contains 14 residues. CDR3 in amino acids: CSARDRRESYEQYF. The CDR3 coding sequence is TGCAGTGCTAGAGATAGGCGAGAGTCCTACGAGCAGTACTTC.

Turning to this clonotype: The junction and the germline gene differ at one end; a read error may be behind it. This sequence joins TRBV29-1 and TRBJ2-1; 9 nucleotides align to TRBD2. The CDR3 consists of 13 residues. Germline assignment: CDR1 SQVTM and CDR2 ANQGSEA. CDR3 DNA sequence: TGCAGTGTTGGAGGGGGCGGGAGGGGTGAGCAGTTCTTC. It is translated as CSVGGGGRGEQFF.

This clonotype was detected once. As the CDR3 is not closed by the conserved phenylalanine or tryptophan, this likely results from a read error. CDR3 loop: CANSEQGREQYL. The CDR3 DNA follows: TGTGCCAACAGCGAACAGGGGCGCGAGCAGTACTTA. The chain employs TRBV11-1 and TRBJ2-7, with 7 positions matching TRBD1. CDR1 SGHAT and CDR2 FQDESV come from the germline V gene (reference sequence). This CDR3 has 12 residues.

J is TRBJ2-1 and V is TRBV4-1, with 10 bases matching TRBD2. The V segment lost 4 bases and the J segment 5 bases; nucleotides outside the gene matches: 14. This CDR3 contains 18 residues. From germline, CDR1 is MGHRA and CDR2 YSYEKL. In DNA form, the CDR3 reads TGCGCCAGCAGCCGCCTCCTCCCCGGGACTAGCGCCCACAATGAGCAGTTCTTC. Translation: CASSRLLPGTSAHNEQFF.

This sequence joins TRBV5-6 and TRBJ2-2; 7 nucleotides match TRBD2. Germline lookup yields CDR1 SGHDT and CDR2 YYEEEE. V lost 7 bases, J lost 1 base, and 10 bases stayed unmatched. There are 16 residues in the CDR3. CDR3 residues: CASRTRGLGNTGELFF. CDR3 nucleotides: TGTGCCAGCCGAACGCGAGGACTAGGGAACACCGGGGAGCTGTTTTTT.